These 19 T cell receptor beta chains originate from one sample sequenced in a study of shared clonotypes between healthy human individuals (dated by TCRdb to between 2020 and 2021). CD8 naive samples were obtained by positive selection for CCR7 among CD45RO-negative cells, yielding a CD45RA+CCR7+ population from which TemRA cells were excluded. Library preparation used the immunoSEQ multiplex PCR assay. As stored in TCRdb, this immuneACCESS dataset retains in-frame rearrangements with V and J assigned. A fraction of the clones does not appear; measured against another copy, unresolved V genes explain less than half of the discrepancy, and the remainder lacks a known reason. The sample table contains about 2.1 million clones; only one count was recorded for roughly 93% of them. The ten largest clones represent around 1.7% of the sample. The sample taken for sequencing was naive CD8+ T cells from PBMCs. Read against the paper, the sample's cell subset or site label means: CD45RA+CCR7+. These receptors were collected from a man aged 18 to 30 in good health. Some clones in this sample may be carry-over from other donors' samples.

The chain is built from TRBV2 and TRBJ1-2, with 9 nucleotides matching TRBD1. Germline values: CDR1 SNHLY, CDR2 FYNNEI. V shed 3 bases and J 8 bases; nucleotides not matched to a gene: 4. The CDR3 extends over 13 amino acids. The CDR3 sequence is CASSEGTGLGYTF. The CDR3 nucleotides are TGTGCCAGCAGTGAGGGGACAGGGTTGGGCTACACCTTC.

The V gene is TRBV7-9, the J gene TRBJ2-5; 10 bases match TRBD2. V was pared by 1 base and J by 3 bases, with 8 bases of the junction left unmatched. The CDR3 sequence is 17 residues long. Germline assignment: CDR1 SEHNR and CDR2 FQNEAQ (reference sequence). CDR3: CASSLGLAGLIKETQYF. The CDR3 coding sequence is TGTGCCAGCAGCTTAGGACTAGCGGGCCTCATAAAAGAGACCCAGTACTTC.

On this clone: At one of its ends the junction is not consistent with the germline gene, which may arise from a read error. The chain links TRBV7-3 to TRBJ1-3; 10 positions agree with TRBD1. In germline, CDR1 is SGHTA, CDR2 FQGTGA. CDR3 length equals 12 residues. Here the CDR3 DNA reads TGCCTAGGGACAGGGGATGGAAACACCATATATTTT. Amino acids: CLGTGDGNTIYF.

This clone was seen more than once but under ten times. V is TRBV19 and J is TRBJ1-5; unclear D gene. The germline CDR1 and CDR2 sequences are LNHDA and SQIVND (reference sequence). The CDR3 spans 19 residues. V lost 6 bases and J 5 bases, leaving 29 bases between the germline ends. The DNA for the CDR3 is TGTGCCAGTAGACCTAAAGGGAGGTTCCCCGGGCTCTGGGATCAGCCCCAGCATTTT. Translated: CASRPKGRFPGLWDQPQHF.

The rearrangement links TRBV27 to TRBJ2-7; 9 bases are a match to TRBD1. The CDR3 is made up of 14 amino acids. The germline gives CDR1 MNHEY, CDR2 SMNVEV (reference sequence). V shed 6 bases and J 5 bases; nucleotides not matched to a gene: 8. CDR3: CASREQGAVHEQYF. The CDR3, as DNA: TGTGCCAGCAGAGAACAGGGGGCTGTGCACGAGCAGTACTTC.

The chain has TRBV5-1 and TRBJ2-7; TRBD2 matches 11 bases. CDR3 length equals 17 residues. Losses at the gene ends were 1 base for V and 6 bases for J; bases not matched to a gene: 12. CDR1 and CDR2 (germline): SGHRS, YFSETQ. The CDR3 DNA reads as TGCGCCAGCAGCTTGCCCCCGCTAGCGGGAGGCCCCAGCGAGCAGTACTTC. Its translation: CASSLPPLAGGPSEQYF.

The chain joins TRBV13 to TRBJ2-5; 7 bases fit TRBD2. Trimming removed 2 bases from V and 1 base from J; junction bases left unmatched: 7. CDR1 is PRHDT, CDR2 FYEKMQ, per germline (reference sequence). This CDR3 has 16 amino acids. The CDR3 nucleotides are TGTGCCAGCAGCTTACCGGGGGAGGGCCGCCAAGAGACCCAGTACTTC. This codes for CASSLPGEGRQETQYF.

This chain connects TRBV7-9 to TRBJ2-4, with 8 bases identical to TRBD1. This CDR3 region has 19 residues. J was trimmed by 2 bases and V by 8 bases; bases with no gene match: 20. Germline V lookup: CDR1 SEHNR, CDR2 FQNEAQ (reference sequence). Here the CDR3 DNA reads TGTGCCAGCGAGCTTAACGGAATCAGGGGGCGGTTTTCCAAAAACATTCAGTACTTC. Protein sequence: CASELNGIRGRFSKNIQYF.

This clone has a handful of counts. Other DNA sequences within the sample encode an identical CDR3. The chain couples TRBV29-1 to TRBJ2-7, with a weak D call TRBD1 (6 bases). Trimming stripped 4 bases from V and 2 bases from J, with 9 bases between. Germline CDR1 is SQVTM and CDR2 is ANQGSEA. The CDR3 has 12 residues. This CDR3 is CSVGTGPYEQYF. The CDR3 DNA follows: TGCAGCGTTGGAACAGGGCCCTACGAGCAGTACTTC.

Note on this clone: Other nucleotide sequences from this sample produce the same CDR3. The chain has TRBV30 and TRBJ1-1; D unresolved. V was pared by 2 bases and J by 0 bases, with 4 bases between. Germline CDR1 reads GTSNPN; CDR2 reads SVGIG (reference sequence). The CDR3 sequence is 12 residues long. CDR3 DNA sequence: TGTGCCTGGAGTCTGCTGAACACTGAAGCTTTCTTT. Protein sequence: CAWSLLNTEAFF.

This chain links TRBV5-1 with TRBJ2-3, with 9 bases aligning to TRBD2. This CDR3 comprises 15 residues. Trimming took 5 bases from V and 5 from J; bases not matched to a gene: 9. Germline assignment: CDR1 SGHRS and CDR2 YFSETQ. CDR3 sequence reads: CASRWTSAVGDTQYF. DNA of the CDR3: TGCGCCAGCAGATGGACTAGCGCTGTGGGAGATACGCAGTATTTT.

CDR3 in DNA: TGTGCCAGCAGCCCCGGGGTGATAGCGGGAGGGCCAGGGGGCAATGAGCAGTTCTTC. Its protein product is CASSPGVIAGGPGGNEQFF. The chain uses TRBV7-9 and TRBJ2-1; TRBD2 matches 11 bases. V dropped 5 bases and J dropped 6; count of bases not matched to a gene: 18. The CDR3 is 19 residues long. In germline, CDR1 is SEHNR, CDR2 FQNEAQ (reference sequence).

The CDR3 DNA reads TGCAGCGTAGAACACGACGGTAGCGGGACCTCCTACAATGAGCAGTTCTTC. Protein product: CSVEHDGSGTSYNEQFF. This chain joins TRBV29-1 and TRBJ2-1, with 8 nucleotides matching TRBD2. Germline values: CDR1 SQVTM, CDR2 ANQGSEA. Trimming took 6 bases from V and 0 from J; bases not matched to a gene: 13. The CDR3 spans 17 residues.

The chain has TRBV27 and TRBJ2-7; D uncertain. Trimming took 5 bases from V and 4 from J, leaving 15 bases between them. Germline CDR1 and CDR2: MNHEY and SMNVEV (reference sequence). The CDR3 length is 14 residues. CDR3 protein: CASSLNNVAYEQYF. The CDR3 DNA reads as TGTGCCAGCAGTCTTAACAACGTCGCTTACGAGCAGTACTTC.

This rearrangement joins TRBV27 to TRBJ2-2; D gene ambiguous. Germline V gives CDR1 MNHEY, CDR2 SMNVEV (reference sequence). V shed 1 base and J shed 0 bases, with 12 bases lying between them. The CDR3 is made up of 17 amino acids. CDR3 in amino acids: CASSLWLGGANTGELFF. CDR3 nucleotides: TGTGCCAGCAGTTTATGGTTGGGCGGCGCGAACACCGGGGAGCTGTTTTTT.

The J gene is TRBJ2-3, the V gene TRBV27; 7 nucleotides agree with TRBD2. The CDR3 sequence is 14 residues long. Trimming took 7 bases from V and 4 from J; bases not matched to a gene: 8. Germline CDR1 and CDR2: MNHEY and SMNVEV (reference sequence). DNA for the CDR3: TGTGCCAGCAAGACTAGCTTCACCCCAGATACGCAGTATTTT. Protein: CASKTSFTPDTQYF.

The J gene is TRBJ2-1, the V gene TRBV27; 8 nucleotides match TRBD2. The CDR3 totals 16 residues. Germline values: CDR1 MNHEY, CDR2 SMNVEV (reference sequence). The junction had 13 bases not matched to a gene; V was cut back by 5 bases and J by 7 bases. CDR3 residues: CASSHRIGRGDNEQFF. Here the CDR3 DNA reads TGTGCCAGCAGTCACCGTATCGGGAGGGGGGATAATGAGCAGTTCTTC.

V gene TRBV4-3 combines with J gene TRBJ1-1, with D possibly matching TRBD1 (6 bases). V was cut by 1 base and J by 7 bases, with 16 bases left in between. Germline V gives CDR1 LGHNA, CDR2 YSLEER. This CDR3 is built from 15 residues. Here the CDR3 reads CASSQGLPGASEAFF. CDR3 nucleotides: TGCGCCAGCAGCCAAGGTCTGCCGGGGGCAAGTGAAGCTTTCTTT.

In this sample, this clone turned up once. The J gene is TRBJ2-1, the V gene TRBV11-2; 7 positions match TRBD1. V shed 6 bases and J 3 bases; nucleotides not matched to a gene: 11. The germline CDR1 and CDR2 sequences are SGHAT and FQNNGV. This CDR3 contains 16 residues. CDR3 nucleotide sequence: TGTGCCAGCAGTCCAAAGACAGGGAGCTTCTACAATGAGCAGTTCTTC. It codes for CASSPKTGSFYNEQFF.